The clone carrying this TCR beta chain was seen ten or more times. The data were taken from a study of regulatory T cells in long-lasting Graves disease. The overall study: Antithyroid drug intake by newly diagnosed Graves' patients had lasted under 3 months.

Building the TCR beta libraries relied on iRepertoire HTBI primers, and CDR3 regions underwent Arm-PCR. TCRdb fed the multiplex PCR reads into MiXCR, producing one record per CDR3 protein. The repertoire consists of roughly 560,000 distinct CDR3 sequences, with more than 10% occurring once and the leading ten covering about 8.3%. Looked up from germline, CDR1 is SGHTA and CDR2 is FQGTGA. The CDR3 extends over 19 amino acids. Unmatched junction bases numbered 11, after V lost 0 bases and J lost 3 bases. Time point denoted: newly diagnosed GD, antithyroid drugs for less than 3 months. PBMC-derived RNA was used for the TCR library. Recruitment took place at an endocrinology department in Xi'an, China. In addition, the sample was reused for a study of T cells in Graves' hyperthyroidism and ophthalmopathy. In that study: Newly diagnosed hyperthyroidism patients aged 18 to 65 years had disease lasting under 2 months.

Sample: peripheral blood mononuclear cells (PBMCs), taken at new diagnosis, from a patient treated with antithyroid drugs. The chain joins TRBV7-3 to TRBJ2-5; 12 nucleotides align to TRBD1. This clonotype originated in a woman in her thirties with Graves disease. The CDR3 region has the DNA TGTGCCAGCAGCTTAACCGGCGGGACAGGGGGCGCCCTAAAAGAGACCCAGTACTTC. Translating gives CASSLTGGTGGALKETQYF.